One sample yielded the 2 T cell receptor beta chains listed below, sequenced in a study of blood T cell repertoires in COVID-19. The protocol was immunoSEQ multiplex PCR, while the TCRdb copy is restricted to in-frame clones and leaves out a portion. In the table there are 170,000 or so clones, 84% of which are singletons. The sample comprised peripheral blood. The source is a man aged 18 to 30 with active or convalescent COVID-19.

This clone was observed once. The chain links TRBV3-1 (or the pseudogene TRBV3-2) to TRBJ2-7; 8 bases fit TRBD2. V trimming: 3 bases; J trimming: 2 bases; junction bases outside the gene matches: 3. The CDR3 extends over 14 amino acids. Germline CDR1 LGHDT, CDR2 YNNKEL (reference sequence). CDR3 residues: CASSHRTSTYEQYF. Here the CDR3 DNA reads TGTGCCAGCAGCCATAGGACTAGCACCTACGAGCAGTACTTC.

The CDR3 coding sequence is TGTGCCAGTAGTCTGGACTTATCTAGGTACGAGCAGTACTTC. Translation gives CASSLDLSRYEQYF. V usage is TRBV19 and J usage is TRBJ2-7, with D possibly being TRBD2 (5 bases). The CDR3 contains 14 residues. The germline CDR1 and CDR2 sequences are LNHDA and SQIVND (reference sequence). Trimming removed 5 bases from V and 4 bases from J, with 15 bases in between.